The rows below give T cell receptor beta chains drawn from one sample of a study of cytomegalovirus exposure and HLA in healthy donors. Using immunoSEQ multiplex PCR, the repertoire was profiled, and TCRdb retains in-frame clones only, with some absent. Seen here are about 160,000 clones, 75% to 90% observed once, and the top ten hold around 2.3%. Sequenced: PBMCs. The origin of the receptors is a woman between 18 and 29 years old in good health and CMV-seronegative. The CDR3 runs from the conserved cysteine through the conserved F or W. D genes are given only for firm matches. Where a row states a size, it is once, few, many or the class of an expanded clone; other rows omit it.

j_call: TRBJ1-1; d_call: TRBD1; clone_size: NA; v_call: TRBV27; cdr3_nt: TGTGCCAGCAGTCCCTTCGGGACAGGGGGAGGAGACACTGAAGCTTTCTTT; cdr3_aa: CASSPFGTGGGDTEAFF
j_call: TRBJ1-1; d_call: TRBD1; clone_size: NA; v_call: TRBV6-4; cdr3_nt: TGTGCCAGCAGTGACTCGATGCAGGGGGGCACTGAAGCTTTCTTT; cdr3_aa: CASSDSMQGGTEAFF
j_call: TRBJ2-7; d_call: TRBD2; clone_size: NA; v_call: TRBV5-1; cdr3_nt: TGCGCCAGCAGCTTCGGACTAGCGGGGACAGACTACGAGCAGTACTTC; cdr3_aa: CASSFGLAGTDYEQYF
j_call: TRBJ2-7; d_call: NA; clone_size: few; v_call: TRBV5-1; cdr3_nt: TGCGCCAGCAGATACGGGGGTTCCTACGAGCAGTACTTC; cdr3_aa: CASRYGGSYEQYF
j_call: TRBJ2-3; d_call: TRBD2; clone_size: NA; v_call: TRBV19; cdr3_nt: TGTGCCAGTAGTATGGGGGGGATACGATTCGATACGCAGTATTTT; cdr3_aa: CASSMGGIRFDTQYF
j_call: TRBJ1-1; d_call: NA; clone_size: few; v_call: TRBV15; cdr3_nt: TGTGCCACCAGCAGAGACAGGGAAGCTTTCTTT; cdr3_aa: CATSRDREAFF
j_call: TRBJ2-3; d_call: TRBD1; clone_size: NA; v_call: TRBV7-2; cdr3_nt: TGTGCCAGCAGCACCCGGACAGGGACGGATACGCAGTATTTT; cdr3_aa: CASSTRTGTDTQYF
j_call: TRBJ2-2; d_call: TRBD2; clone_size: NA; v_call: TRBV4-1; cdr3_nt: TGCGCCAGCAGCCAAGACCCTCGTCGGACTAGCGGGGGGGCCGGGCAGACCGGGGAGCTGTTTTTT; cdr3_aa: CASSQDPRRTSGGAGQTGELFF
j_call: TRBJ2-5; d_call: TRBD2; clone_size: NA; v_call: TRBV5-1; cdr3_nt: TGCGCCAGCAGCGCTGGGCTCTCGTCTGCAGCGGGGGGGCAAGAGACCCAGTACTTC; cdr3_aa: CASSAGLSSAAGGQETQYF
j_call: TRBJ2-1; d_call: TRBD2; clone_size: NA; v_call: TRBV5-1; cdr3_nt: TGCGCCAGCAGCTCCCCAGCGGGAGGGCCAGGTGAGCAGTTCTTC; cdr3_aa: CASSSPAGGPGEQFF
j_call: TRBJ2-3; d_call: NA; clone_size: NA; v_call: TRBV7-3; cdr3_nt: TGTGCCAGCAGCTCAAGTGGCGGGGGCACAGATACGCAGTATTTT; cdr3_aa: CASSSSGGGTDTQYF
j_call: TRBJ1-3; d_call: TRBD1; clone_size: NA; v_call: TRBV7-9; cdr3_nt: TGTGCCAGCAGCTTAAGACAGGGGAACACCATATATTTT; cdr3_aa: CASSLRQGNTIYF
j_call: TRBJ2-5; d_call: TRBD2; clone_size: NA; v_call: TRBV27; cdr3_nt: TGTGCCAGCAGCGGACTAGCGGGATGGGAGACCCAGTACTTC; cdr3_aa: CASSGLAGWETQYF
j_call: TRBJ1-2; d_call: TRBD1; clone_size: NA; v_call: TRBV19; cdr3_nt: TGTGCCAGCCGAGACAGGGGATCGGACTATGGCTACACCTTC; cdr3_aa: CASRDRGSDYGYTF
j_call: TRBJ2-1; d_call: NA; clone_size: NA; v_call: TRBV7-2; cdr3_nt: TGTGCCAGCAGCTTAGCCGTGGAGGCCCCGGGGCAGTTCTTC; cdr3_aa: CASSLAVEAPGQFF
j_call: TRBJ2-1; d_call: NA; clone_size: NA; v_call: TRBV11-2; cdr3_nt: TGTGCCAGCAGCTTATTCTTTGCCGTCGAGGCTAGCGTGAATGAGCAGTTCTTC; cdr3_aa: CASSLFFAVEASVNEQFF
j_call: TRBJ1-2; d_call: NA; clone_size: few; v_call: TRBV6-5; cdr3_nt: TGTGCCAGCAGTTACTCGGTAGGAGACAGCAGCTATGGCTACACCTTC; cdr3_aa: CASSYSVGDSSYGYTF
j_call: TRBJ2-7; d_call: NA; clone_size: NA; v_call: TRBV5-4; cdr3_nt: TGTGCCAGCACTACTACACCCCTGTCCTACGAGCAGTACTTC; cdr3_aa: CASTTTPLSYEQYF
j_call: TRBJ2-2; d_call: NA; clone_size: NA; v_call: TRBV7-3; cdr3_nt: TGTGCCAGCAGCTTGGGAGCGGCTCCCGGGGAGCTGTTTTTT; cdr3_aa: CASSLGAAPGELFF
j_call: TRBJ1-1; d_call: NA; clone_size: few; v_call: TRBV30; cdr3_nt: TGTGCCTGGAGTGGGACGGGGGTACCAAACACTGAAGCTTTCTTT; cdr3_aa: CAWSGTGVPNTEAFF
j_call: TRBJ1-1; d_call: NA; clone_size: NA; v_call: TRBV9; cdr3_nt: TGTGCCAGCAATCCCGACGCGGGTGAAGCTTTCTTT; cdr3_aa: CASNPDAGEAFF
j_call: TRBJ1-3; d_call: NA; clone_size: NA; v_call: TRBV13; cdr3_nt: TGTGCCAGCAGCTCCCTCTCCGGGAACACCATATATTTT; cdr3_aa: CASSSLSGNTIYF
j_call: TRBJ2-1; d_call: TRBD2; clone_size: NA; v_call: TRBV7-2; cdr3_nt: TGTGCCAGCAGCTTAGTAGCGGGGGGCAACAATGAGCAGTTCTTC; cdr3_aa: CASSLVAGGNNEQFF
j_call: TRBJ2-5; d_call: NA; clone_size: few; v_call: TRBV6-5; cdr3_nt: TGTGCCAGCAGTAGACAGGTCCAACCGGGGGAGACCCAGTACTTC; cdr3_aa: CASSRQVQPGETQYF
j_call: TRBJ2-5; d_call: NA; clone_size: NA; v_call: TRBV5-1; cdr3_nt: TGCGCCAGCAGCTTAGGGGGGAGGGGATCACAAGAGACCCAGTACTTC; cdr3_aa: CASSLGGRGSQETQYF
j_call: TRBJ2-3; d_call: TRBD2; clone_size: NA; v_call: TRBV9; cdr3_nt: TGTGCCAGCAGCCCGCGACTAGCGCGTGTAACAGATACGCAGTATTTT; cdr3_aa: CASSPRLARVTDTQYF
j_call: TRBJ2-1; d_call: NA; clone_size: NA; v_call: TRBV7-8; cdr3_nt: TGTGCCAGCAGCCCTCGAGACTACGCTAACAATGAGCAGTTCTTC; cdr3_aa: CASSPRDYANNEQFF
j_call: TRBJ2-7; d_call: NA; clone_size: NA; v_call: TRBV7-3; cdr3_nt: TGTGCCAGCAGCTTCTCGCTTCGGAGCTACGAGCAGTACTTC; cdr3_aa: CASSFSLRSYEQYF
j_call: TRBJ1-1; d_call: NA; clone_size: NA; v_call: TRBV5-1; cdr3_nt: TGCGCCAGCAGCATGACAGCATCGAACACTGAAGCTTTCTTT; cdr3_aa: CASSMTASNTEAFF
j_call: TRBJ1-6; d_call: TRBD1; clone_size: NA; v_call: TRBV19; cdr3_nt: TGTGCCAGTGGGGGACAGGGGACTTCACCCCTCCACTTT; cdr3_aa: CASGGQGTSPLHF
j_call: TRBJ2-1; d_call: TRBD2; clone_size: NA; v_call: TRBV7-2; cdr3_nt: TGTGCCAGCACCCTCGCGGGACTAGCTAGGCGAGAGCAGTTCTTC; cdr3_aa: CASTLAGLARREQFF
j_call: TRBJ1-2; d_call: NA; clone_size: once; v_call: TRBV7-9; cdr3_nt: TGTGCCAGCAGCTTAGCGGGAGGCGAGGGGGGCTACACCTTC; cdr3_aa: CASSLAGGEGGYTF
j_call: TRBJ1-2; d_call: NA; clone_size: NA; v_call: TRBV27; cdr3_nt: TGTGCCAGCAGTCTCCACGGGGGTAGTGGCTACACCTTC; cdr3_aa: CASSLHGGSGYTF
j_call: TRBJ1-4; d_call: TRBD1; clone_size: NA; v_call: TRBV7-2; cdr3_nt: TGTGCCAGCAGCCCCGGGACAGGAATCGGACTGTTTTTT; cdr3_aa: CASSPGTGIGLFF
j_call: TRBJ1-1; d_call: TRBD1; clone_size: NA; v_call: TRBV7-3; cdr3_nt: TGTGCCAGCAGCGCCTACAGGGGGAACACTGAAGCTTTCTTT; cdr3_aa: CASSAYRGNTEAFF
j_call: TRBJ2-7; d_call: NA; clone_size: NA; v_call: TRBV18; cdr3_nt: TGTGCCAGCTCACCAAAACCTCTGAGCGAGCAGTACTTC; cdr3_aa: CASSPKPLSEQYF
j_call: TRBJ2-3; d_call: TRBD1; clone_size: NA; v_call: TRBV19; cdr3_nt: TGTGCCAGTTCGGTGACAGGGGGCTCGGATACGCAGTATTTT; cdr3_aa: CASSVTGGSDTQYF
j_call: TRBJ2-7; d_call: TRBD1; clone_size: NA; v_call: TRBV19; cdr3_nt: TGTGCCAGTAGTATAGGGACAGGGGGGGAGCAGTACTTC; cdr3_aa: CASSIGTGGEQYF
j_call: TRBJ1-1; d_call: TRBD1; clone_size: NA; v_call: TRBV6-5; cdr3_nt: TGTGCCAGCAGTTACAACAGGGGGCGAGGCACTGAAGCTTTCTTT; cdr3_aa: CASSYNRGRGTEAFF
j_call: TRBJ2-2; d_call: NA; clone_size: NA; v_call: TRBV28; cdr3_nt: TGTGCCAGCAGTTTGTCTCGCGGCCACACCGGGGAGCTGTTTTTT; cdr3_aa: CASSLSRGHTGELFF
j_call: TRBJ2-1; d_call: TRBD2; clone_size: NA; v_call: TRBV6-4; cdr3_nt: TGTGCCAGCAGCGCGACTAGCGGCTCCTACAATGAGCAGTTCTTC; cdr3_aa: CASSATSGSYNEQFF
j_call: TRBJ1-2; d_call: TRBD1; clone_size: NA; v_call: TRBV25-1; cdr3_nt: TGTGCCAGCAGTGAAAAGGGACAGGATTTTTTCGGCTACACCTTC; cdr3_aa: CASSEKGQDFFGYTF
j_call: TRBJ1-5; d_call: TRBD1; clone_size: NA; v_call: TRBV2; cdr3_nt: TGTGCCAGCAGCCGACAGGGGGCAGGACAGCCCCAGCATTTT; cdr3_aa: CASSRQGAGQPQHF
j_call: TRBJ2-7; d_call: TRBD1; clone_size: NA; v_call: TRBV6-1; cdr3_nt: TGTGCCAGCATAGAGGCAGGGGGCTGGAACGAGCAGTACTTC; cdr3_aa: CASIEAGGWNEQYF
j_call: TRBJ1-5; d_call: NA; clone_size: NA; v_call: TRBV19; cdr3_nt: TGTGCCAGTAATGGGGGCGGGGGATCCCAGCATTTT; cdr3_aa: CASNGGGGSQHF
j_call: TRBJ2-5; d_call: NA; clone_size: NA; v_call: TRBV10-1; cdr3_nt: TGCGCCAGCAGTGAGGCTCCTCCGCAGGCCCGTGGCCGAGGGGAGACCCAGTACTTC; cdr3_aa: CASSEAPPQARGRGETQYF
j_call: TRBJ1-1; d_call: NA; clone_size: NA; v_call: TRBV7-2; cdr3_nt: TGTGCCAGCAGCCTAGAGGGGGTCACTGAAGCTTTCTTT; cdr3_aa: CASSLEGVTEAFF
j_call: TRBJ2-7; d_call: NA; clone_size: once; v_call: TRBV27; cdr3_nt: TGTGCCAGCAGCTCCCCAGACAGGGAGGACTACGAGCAGTACTTC; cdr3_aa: CASSSPDREDYEQYF
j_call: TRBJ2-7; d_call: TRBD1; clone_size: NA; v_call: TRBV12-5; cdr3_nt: TGTGCTAGTGGGACAGGGGGAATCGGCGAGCAGTACTTC; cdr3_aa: CASGTGGIGEQYF
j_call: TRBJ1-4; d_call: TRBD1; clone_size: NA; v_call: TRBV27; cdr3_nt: TGTGCCAGCAGTTCCGGGACAGGGGCCCTTAATGAAAAACTGTTTTTT; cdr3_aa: CASSSGTGALNEKLFF
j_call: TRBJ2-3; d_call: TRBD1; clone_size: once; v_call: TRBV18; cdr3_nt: TGTGCCAGCTCGAAGGGACAGGGGGCTAAGGTCGCAGATACGCAGTATTTT; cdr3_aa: CASSKGQGAKVADTQYF
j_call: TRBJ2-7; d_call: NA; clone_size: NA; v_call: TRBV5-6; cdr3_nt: TGTGCCAGCAGCTTGGGGCGACAGACCTGGAGCTACGAGCAGTACTTC; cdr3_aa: CASSLGRQTWSYEQYF
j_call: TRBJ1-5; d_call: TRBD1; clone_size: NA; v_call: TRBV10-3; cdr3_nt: TGTGCCATCAACACAGGGGGGCGGAATCAGCCCCAGCATTTT; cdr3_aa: CAINTGGRNQPQHF